This T cell receptor (beta chain) was profiled in a study of blood T cell repertoires in COVID-19. At the level of the study: From the United States, Italy and Spain came samples of acute and convalescent COVID-19. PBMCs, B-cell-depleted T cells, or T cells were the source of the cDNA or gDNA that made up the material.

Authors' data handling: Scientists estimated how many nucleated cells there were by amplifying reference gene primers. Sequencing used immunoSEQ multiplex PCR; TCRdb keeps in-frame clones, though not all of them. The V and J calls and the clone size are those of that table, but D and trimming were determined from the DNA. The table lists about 100,000 clones, about 90% of them singletons. V lost 4 bases and J lost 8; bases outside the gene matches: 8. CDR1 is MGHRA and CDR2 is YSYEKL in the germline V gene. CDR3 size: 15 residues. This chain uses TRBV4-1 with TRBJ2-2; TRBD1 agrees at 9 bases. Sample: peripheral blood. The clonotype was recovered from a man aged 25 to 40 in a cohort sampled during active COVID-19. The CDR3 sequence is CASSRAGTGLGELFF. In DNA, the CDR3 is TGCGCCAGCAGCCGAGCCGGGACAGGGTTAGGGGAGCTGTTTTTT.